This TCR beta chain was identified in a study of human T cells and chemical hapten exposure. TCRdb ran MiXCR on the RACE reads and lists one entry per CDR3 protein. This table holds 300,000 to 400,000 distinct CDR3 sequences, 4.5% to 6% found once. The V segment lost 10 bases and the J segment 4 bases; nucleotides outside the gene matches: 15. Per the germline V gene, CDR1 is SNHLY and CDR2 is FYNNEI. CDR3 length equals 15 residues. This clonotype was seen a few times. Time point specified: pre-sensitization, week 0. The treatment is: therapeutic diphenylcyclopropenone sensitization with weekly scalp DPC.

The J gene is TRBJ1-1, the V gene TRBV2, with 7 positions matching TRBD1. This sequence was found in a woman between 45 and 60 years old with alopecia areata. Some clones in this sample may be carry-over from other donors' samples. Specimen: whole blood, collected in connection with sensitization to the hapten diphenylcyclopropenone (DPC). This CDR3 is CATRQGRQKSTEAFF. As DNA, the CDR3 is TGTGCCACCCGACAGGGAAGGCAGAAGTCCACTGAAGCTTTCTTT. Supplemented by reference TRBV2 and TRBJ1-1, the full variable domain reads EPEVTQTPSHQVTQMGQEVILRCVPISNHLYFYWYRQILGQKVEFLVSFYNNEISEKSEIFDDQFSVERPDGSNFTLKIRSTKLEDSAMYFCATRQGRQKSTEAFFGQGTRLTVV.